The T cell receptor (beta chain) under discussion was sequenced for a study of early T cells in non-severe SARS-CoV-2 infection. As for the study in general: From unsorted whole blood, bulk RNA was sequenced, and the chains remained unpaired. Study results and limitations: The VDJdb matching leaned toward anti-spike CD8 responses and overlooked private and CD4 specificities.

The CDR3 runs 15 residues. The germline V gene has CDR1 KGHSH and CDR2 LQKENI. V shed 3 bases, J shed 9 bases, and the junction held 4 bases outside the gene matches. To note about this clonotype: Antigen specificity is unknown.

cDNA molecules, individually, were tagged with unique molecular identifiers. TCRdb redid the calling of the 5' RACE reads with MiXCR, one entry per CDR3 protein. The table has some 70,000 distinct CDR3 sequences, roughly 9% seen once. The clonotype originates from an adult who was a healthcare worker with PCR-confirmed SARS-CoV-2 infection or an uninfected control (not recorded which). The chain links TRBV18 to TRBJ2-1, with 14 bases that match TRBD2. Sequencing was performed on whole blood. The CDR3 nucleotides read TGTGCCAGCTCACCCGGGACTAGCGGGAGCGGTGAGCAGTTCTTC. As protein: CASSPGTSGSGEQFF.